This T cell receptor (beta chain) comes out of a study of control samples from healthy donors and cancer patients. Some clones are missing from TCRdb's copy, which holds only in-frame ones; the method was immunoSEQ multiplex PCR. The profile covers around 120,000 clones, with around 90% appearing a single time and less than 3% taken by the ten largest. This CDR3 is 13 amino acids long. V was clipped by 6 bases and J by 4 bases, with 10 bases between them. The germline V gene encodes CDR1 KGHSH and CDR2 LQKENI. The rearrangement joins TRBV18 to TRBJ1-3, with D unclear. This TCR derives from a woman in her seventies in good health. Sequenced input: blood. The DNA for the CDR3 is TGTGCCAGCTCCCAGGAGGAAGGAAACACCATATATTTT. This sequence encodes CASSQEEGNTIYF.